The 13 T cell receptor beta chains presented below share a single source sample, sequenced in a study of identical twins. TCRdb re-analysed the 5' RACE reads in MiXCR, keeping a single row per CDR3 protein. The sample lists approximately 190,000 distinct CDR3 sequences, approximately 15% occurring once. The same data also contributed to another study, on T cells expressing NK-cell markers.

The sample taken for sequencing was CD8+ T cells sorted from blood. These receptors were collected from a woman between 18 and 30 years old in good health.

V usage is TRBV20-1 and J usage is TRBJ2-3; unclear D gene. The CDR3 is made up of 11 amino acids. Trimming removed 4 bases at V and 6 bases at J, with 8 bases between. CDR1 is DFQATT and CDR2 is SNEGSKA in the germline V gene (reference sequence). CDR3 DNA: TGCAGTGCTATCCGGGTGGATACGCAGTATTTT. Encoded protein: CSAIRVDTQYF.

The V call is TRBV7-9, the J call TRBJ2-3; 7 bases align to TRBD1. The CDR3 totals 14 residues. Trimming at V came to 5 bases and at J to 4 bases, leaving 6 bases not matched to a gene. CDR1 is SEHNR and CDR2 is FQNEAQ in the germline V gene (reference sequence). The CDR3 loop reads CASSARDSPDTQYF. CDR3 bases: TGTGCCAGCAGCGCCCGGGACAGCCCAGATACGCAGTATTTT.

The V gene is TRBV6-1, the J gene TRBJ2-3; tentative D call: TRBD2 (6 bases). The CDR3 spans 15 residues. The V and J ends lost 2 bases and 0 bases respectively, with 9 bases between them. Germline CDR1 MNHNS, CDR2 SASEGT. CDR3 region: CASSETSSSTDTQYF. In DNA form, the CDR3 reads TGTGCCAGCAGTGAAACTAGCTCGAGCACAGATACGCAGTATTTT.

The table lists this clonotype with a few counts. CDR3 residues: CASSVALNEQFF. CDR3 DNA: TGTGCCAGCAGCGTAGCGCTGAATGAGCAGTTCTTC. This rearrangement joins TRBV9 to TRBJ2-1; no reliable D call. The V gene's germline CDR1 is SGDLS and CDR2 YYNGEE. This CDR3 comprises 12 residues. Trimming pared 0 bases from V and 7 bases from J, leaving 5 bases between.

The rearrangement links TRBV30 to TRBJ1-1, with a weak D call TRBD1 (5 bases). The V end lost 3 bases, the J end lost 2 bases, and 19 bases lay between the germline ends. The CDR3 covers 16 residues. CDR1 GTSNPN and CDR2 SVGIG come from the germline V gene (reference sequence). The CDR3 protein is CAWSEPNYQGNTEAFF. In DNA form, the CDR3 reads TGTGCCTGGAGCGAACCGAACTATCAGGGAAACACTGAAGCTTTCTTT.

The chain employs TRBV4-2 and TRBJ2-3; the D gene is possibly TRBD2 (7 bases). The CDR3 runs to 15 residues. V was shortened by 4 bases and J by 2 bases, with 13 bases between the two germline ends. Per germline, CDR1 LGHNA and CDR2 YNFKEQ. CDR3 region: CASSRARGLTDTQYF. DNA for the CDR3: TGTGCCAGCAGCCGGGCGCGGGGGCTCACAGATACGCAGTATTTT.

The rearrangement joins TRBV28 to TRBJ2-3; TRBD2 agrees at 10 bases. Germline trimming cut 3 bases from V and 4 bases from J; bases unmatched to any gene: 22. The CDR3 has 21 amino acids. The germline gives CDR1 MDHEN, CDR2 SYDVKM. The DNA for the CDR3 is TGTGCCAGCAGTTTCCCCTTCGGTAGCGGGGGGACTACCTCAAGGCCAGATACGCAGTATTTT. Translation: CASSFPFGSGGTTSRPDTQYF. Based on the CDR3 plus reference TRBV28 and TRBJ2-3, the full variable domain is DVKVTQSSRYLVKRTGEKVFLECVQDMDHENMFWYRQDPGLGLRLIYFSYDVKMKEKGDIPEGYSVSREKKERFSLILESASTNQTSMYLCASSFPFGSGGTTSRPDTQYFGPGTRLTVL.

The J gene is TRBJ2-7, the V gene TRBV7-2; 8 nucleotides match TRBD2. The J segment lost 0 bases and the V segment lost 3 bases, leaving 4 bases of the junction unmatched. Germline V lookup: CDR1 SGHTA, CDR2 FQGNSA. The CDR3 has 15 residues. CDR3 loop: CASSFSGTASYEQYF. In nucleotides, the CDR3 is TGTGCCAGCAGCTTTAGCGGGACCGCCTCCTACGAGCAGTACTTC.

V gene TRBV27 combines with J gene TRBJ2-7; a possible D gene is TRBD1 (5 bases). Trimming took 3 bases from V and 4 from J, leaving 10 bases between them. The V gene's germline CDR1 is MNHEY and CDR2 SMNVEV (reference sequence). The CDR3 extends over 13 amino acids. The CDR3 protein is CASSFSTVYEQYF. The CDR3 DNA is TGTGCCAGCAGTTTCTCGACAGTTTACGAGCAGTACTTC.

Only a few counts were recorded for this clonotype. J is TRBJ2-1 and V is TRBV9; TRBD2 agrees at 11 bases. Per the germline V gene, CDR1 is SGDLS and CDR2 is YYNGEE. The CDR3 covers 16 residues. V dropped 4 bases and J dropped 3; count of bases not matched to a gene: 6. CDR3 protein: CASSLGTSGDYNEQFF. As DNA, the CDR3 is TGTGCCAGCAGCCTAGGGACTAGCGGAGACTACAATGAGCAGTTCTTC.

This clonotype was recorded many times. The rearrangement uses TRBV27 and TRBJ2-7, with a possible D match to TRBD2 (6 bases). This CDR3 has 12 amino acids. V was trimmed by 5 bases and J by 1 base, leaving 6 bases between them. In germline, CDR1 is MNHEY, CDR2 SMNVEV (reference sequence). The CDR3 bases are TGTGCCAGCAGTGGGGGGTCCTACGAGCAGTACTTC. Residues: CASSGGSYEQYF.

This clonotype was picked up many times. CDR3 DNA sequence: TGTGCCAGCAGGGCCTCGGGGAATGAGCAGTTCTTC. Protein product: CASRASGNEQFF. The chain uses TRBV14 and TRBJ2-1; perhaps TRBD2 as D (5 bases). This CDR3 has 12 residues. CDR1 is SGHDN, CDR2 FVKESK, per germline. V lost 6 bases to trimming and J lost 7 bases, with 10 bases between them. Full variable domain (remainder filled in from reference TRBV14 and TRBJ2-1): EAGVTQFPSHSVIEKGQTVTLRCDPISGHDNLYWYRRVMGKEIKFLLHFVKESKQDESGMPNNRFLAERTGGTYSTLKVQPAELEDSGVYFCASRASGNEQFFGPGTRLTVL.

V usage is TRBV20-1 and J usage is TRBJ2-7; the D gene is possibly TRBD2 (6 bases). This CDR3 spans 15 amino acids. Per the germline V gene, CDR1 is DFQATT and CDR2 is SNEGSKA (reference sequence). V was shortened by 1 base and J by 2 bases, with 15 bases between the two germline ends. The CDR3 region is CSARALAGQAYEQYF. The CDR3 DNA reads TGCAGTGCTAGAGCCCTGGCGGGGCAGGCCTACGAGCAGTACTTC.